The 20 T cell receptor beta chains below all came from one sample that was sequenced in a study of vaccination effects on CD4 cells after COVID-19. Their antigens remain unidentified. The culture ran for 10 days before CD4+ T cells were isolated. Participants each got two BNT162b2 or mRNA-1273 vaccine doses. Produced via immunoSEQ multiplex PCR; TCRdb's table is partial and in-frame only. The table shows tens of thousands of clones, with over 70% occurring only once. Specimen: CD4+ T cells from PBMCs cultured without peptide, collected after COVID-19 vaccination. These receptors were obtained from a human donor who received a COVID-19 vaccine.

The chain joins TRBV6-5 to TRBJ2-2; the D is unclear. V lost 0 bases and J 1 base, leaving 6 bases between the germline ends. Germline V gene sequence: CDR1 MNHEY, CDR2 SVGAGI. The CDR3 has 15 residues. The CDR3 DNA is TGTGCCAGCAGTTACTCGCAGCTGAACACCGGGGAGCTGTTTTTT. Translation gives CASSYSQLNTGELFF.

J is TRBJ2-1 and V is TRBV19; 11 bases agree with TRBD2. CDR1 and CDR2 (germline): LNHDA, SQIVND (reference sequence). The CDR3 is 15 amino acids. The trim removed 6 bases at V and 6 bases at J, leaving 7 bases unmatched. The CDR3 DNA is TGTGCCAGTAGCAGCATAGCGGGGGGGCGCAATGAGCAGTTCTTC. Protein: CASSSIAGGRNEQFF.

Ten or more counts support this clone. CDR3 in amino acids: CASSFGTGAYNEQFF. As DNA, the CDR3 is TGTGCCAGCAGCTTCGGGACTGGGGCCTACAATGAGCAGTTCTTC. The chain uses TRBV5-4 and TRBJ2-1, with a possible D match to TRBD2 (6 bases). Per germline, CDR1 SGHNT and CDR2 YYREEE (reference sequence). The V end was cut by 2 bases, the J end by 2 bases, with 11 bases between. This CDR3 comprises 15 residues.

The chain links TRBV27 to TRBJ1-2, with D perhaps TRBD1 (5 bases). The CDR3 has 14 amino acids. Trimming removed 2 bases from V and 2 bases from J, with 9 bases in between. The germline V gene has CDR1 MNHEY and CDR2 SMNVEV (reference sequence). CDR3 protein: CASSLRRQNYGYTF. Written as DNA, the CDR3 is TGTGCCAGCAGTTTAAGGCGACAGAACTATGGCTACACCTTC.

This chain connects TRBV6-5 to TRBJ1-2; D is possibly TRBD1 (6 bases). The CDR3 totals 13 residues. CDR1 and CDR2 from the germline V gene are MNHEY and SVGAGI. The V end lost 5 bases, the J end lost 6 bases, and 13 bases lay between the germline ends. CDR3 amino acids: CASSLSRGNGYTF. The CDR3 region has the DNA TGTGCCAGCAGTCTTAGCAGGGGTAATGGCTACACCTTC.

The chain uses TRBV5-1 and TRBJ1-1, with 8 positions matching TRBD1. Trimming at V came to 5 bases and at J to 3 bases, leaving 9 bases not matched to a gene. The germline gives CDR1 SGHRS, CDR2 YFSETQ. The CDR3 length is 15 residues. The CDR3 loop reads CASRAGGAGYTEAFF. The CDR3 coding sequence is TGCGCCAGCAGAGCAGGGGGCGCGGGGTACACTGAAGCTTTCTTT.

The rearrangement joins TRBV5-1 to TRBJ1-2; possible D gene TRBD1, 6 bases. The germline V and J ends were trimmed by 0 bases and 5 bases, with 17 bases remaining between them. CDR3 size: 16 residues. Germline V gene sequence: CDR1 SGHRS, CDR2 YFSETQ. The CDR3 sequence is CASSLDGGAGGYGYTF. The DNA for the CDR3 is TGCGCCAGCAGCTTGGATGGGGGCGCCGGAGGGTATGGCTACACCTTC.

The V and J genes are TRBV24-1 and TRBJ2-5; perhaps TRBD2 as D (6 bases). CDR1 and CDR2 (germline): KGHDR, SFDVKD. V dropped 3 bases and J dropped 7 bases, with 8 bases sitting between them. The CDR3 has 12 residues. CDR3: CATSDTGGTQYF. The CDR3 DNA sequence: TGTGCCACCAGTGATACCGGGGGGACCCAGTACTTC.

The chain uses TRBV5-6 and TRBJ2-2; the D is unclear. The V gene lost 2 bases and the J gene lost 2 bases, with 13 bases spanning the gap. Germline loops: CDR1 SGHDT, CDR2 YYEEEE. CDR3 length equals 16 residues. CDR3 coding DNA: TGTGCCAGCAGCTTATGGCAGGCAGATAACACCGGGGAGCTGTTTTTT. Its protein product is CASSLWQADNTGELFF.

Only one count was recorded for this clone. The chain recombines TRBV19 with TRBJ1-3, with D maybe TRBD1 (5 bases). Trimming stripped 3 bases from V and 1 base from J, with 10 bases between. The CDR3 length is 15 residues. CDR1 is LNHDA, CDR2 SQIVND, per germline (reference sequence). The CDR3 region is CASSIGHQSGNTIYF. The CDR3 nucleotides are TGTGCCAGTAGTATCGGACATCAATCTGGAAACACCATATATTTT.

The DNA for the CDR3 is TGCGCCAGCAGCTTTGACTCTGGGGCCAACGTCCTGACTTTC. This encodes CASSFDSGANVLTF. This chain links TRBV5-1 with TRBJ2-6, with D uncertain. Germline assignment: CDR1 SGHRS and CDR2 YFSETQ. This CDR3 comprises 14 residues. V lost 2 bases and J lost 0, with 3 bases in between.

CDR3: CASSLEGLAGETQYF. For the CDR3, the DNA is TGCGCCAGCAGCTTGGAGGGACTAGCAGGGGAGACCCAGTACTTC. The rearrangement joins TRBV5-1 to TRBJ2-5, with 9 bases that match TRBD2. Per the germline V gene, CDR1 is SGHRS and CDR2 is YFSETQ. This CDR3 spans 15 amino acids. V trimming: 0 bases; J trimming: 5 bases; junction bases outside the gene matches: 5.

The rearrangement links TRBV28 to TRBJ1-1; possible D gene TRBD1, 6 bases. Germline lookup yields CDR1 MDHEN and CDR2 SYDVKM. CDR3 length: 15 residues. Between the trimmed V and J ends, which lost 1 base and 4 bases, there was a span of 13 bases. CDR3 DNA: TGTGCCAGCAGTTTATATTTACAGGGCCGCACTGAAGCTTTCTTT. Its protein product is CASSLYLQGRTEAFF.

The chain recombines TRBV7-2 with TRBJ1-3, with D possibly matching TRBD1 (5 bases). In germline, CDR1 is SGHTA, CDR2 FQGNSA. Trimming removed 5 bases from V and 0 bases from J, with 8 bases in between. The CDR3 runs to 14 residues. The CDR3 DNA reads as TGTGCCAGCAGCACCAGGGCCTCTGGAAACACCATATATTTT. Translated, it gives CASSTRASGNTIYF.

This chain uses TRBV5-1 with TRBJ2-1; TRBD2 matches 10 bases. The V segment lost 2 bases and the J segment 7 bases; nucleotides outside the gene matches: 6. Germline-derived CDR1 and CDR2 are SGHRS and YFSETQ. CDR3 length equals 15 residues. The CDR3 loop is CASSFSQRGGNEQFF. DNA for the CDR3: TGCGCCAGCAGCTTTAGCCAGCGGGGGGGGAATGAGCAGTTCTTC.

The CDR3, as DNA: TGTGCCAGCAGCAAAGGACAGGCCTCTATTAACTATGGCTACACCTTC. Translated, it gives CASSKGQASINYGYTF. The chain has TRBV9 and TRBJ1-2; TRBD1 agrees at 7 bases. V lost 4 bases, J lost 1 base, and 10 bases stayed unmatched. Germline V lookup: CDR1 SGDLS, CDR2 YYNGEE. The CDR3 loop spans 16 amino acids. The complete variable domain, with remaining parts taken from reference TRBV9 and TRBJ1-2, reads DSGVTQTPKHLITATGQRVTLRCSPRSGDLSVYWYQQSLDQGLQFLIQYYNGEERAKGNILERFSAQQFPDLHSELNLSSLELGDSALYFCASSKGQASINYGYTFGSGTRLTVV.

The rearrangement joins TRBV28 to TRBJ1-5, with unresolved D. CDR3 length equals 12 residues. Trimming stripped 7 bases from V and 7 bases from J, with 11 bases between. Germline V gene data show CDR1 as MDHEN and CDR2 as SYDVKM. The CDR3 sequence: CASTVSGQPQHF. Written as DNA, the CDR3 is TGTGCCAGCACAGTTTCCGGACAGCCCCAGCATTTT.

This clone showed up just a few times. The CDR3 region is CASSSKRGGNNNEQFF. The CDR3 coding sequence is TGTGCCAGCAGCTCCAAGCGGGGGGGGAATAACAATGAGCAGTTCTTC. The chain carries TRBV5-4 and TRBJ2-1, with 10 bases lining up with TRBD2. Germline V gives CDR1 SGHNT, CDR2 YYREEE (reference sequence). V shed 3 bases, J shed 5 bases, and the junction held 8 bases outside the gene matches. CDR3 length: 16 amino acids.

This chain connects TRBV30 to TRBJ2-1, with TRBD1 matching over 7 bases. V lost 0 bases, J lost 7 bases, and 9 bases stayed unmatched. CDR1 is GTSNPN and CDR2 is SVGIG in the germline V gene (reference sequence). This CDR3 spans 15 amino acids. CDR3 bases: TGTGCCTGGAGTGTAGGGGTTCCCAGGGGGAATGAGCAGTTCTTC. Translating gives CAWSVGVPRGNEQFF.

The genes are TRBV29-1 and TRBJ2-5, with TRBD1 identical over 7 bases. J gave up 2 bases and V 6 bases, and 3 bases lay outside the gene matches. In germline, CDR1 is SQVTM, CDR2 ANQGSEA. This CDR3 has 12 amino acids. The CDR3, as DNA: TGCAGCGTGGGGACAGAGCAAGAGACCCAGTACTTC. This gives the protein CSVGTEQETQYF. The full variable domain, completed using reference TRBV29-1 and TRBJ2-5, is SAVISQKPSRDICQRGTSLTIQCQVDSQVTMMFWYRQQPGQSLTLIATANQGSEATYESGFVIDKFPISRPNLTFSTLTVSNMSPEDSSIYLCSVGTEQETQYFGPGTRLLVL.